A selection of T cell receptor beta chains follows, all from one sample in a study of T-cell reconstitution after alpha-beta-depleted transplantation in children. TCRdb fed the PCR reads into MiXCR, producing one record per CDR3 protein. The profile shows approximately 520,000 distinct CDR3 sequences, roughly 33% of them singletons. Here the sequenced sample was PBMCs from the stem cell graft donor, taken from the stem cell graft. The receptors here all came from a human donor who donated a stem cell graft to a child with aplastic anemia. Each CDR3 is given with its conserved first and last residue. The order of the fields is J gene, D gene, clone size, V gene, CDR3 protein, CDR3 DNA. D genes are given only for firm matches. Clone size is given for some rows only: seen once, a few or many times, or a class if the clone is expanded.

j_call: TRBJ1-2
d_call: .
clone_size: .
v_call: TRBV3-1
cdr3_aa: CASSRGGGNYGYTF
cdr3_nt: TGTGCCAGCAGCCGAGGTGGCGGTAACTATGGCTACACCTTC

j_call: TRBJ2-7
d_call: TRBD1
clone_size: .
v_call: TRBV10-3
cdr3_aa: CAISHDRVIDEQYF
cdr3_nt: TGTGCCATCAGCCACGACAGGGTCATTGACGAGCAGTACTTC

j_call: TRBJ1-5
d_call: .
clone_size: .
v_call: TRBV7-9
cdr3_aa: CASSHLRTEDQPQHF
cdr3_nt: TGTGCCAGCAGCCACCTGAGGACTGAGGATCAGCCCCAGCATTTT

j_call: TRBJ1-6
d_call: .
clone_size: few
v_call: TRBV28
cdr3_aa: CASRRTGISSPLHF
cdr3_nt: TGTGCCAGCAGACGTACGGGGATTAGTTCACCCCTCCACTTT

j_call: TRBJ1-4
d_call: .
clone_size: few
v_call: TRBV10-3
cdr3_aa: CAISEQGWGATNEKLFF
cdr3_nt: TGTGCCATCAGTGAGCAGGGCTGGGGAGCAACTAATGAAAAACTGTTTTTT

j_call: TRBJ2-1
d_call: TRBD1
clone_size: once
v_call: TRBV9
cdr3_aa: CASSDTGQGHNEQFF
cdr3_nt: TGTGCCAGCAGCGACACGGGACAGGGGCACAATGAGCAGTTCTTC

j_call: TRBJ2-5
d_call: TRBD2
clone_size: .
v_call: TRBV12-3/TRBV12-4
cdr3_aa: CASSFPSGRPEETQYF
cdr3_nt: TGTGCCAGCAGTTTTCCTAGCGGGAGGCCTGAGGAGACCCAGTACTTC

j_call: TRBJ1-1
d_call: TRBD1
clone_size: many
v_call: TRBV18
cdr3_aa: CASSPGTANTEAFF
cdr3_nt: TGTGCCAGCAGCCCCGGGACAGCGAACACTGAAGCTTTCTTT

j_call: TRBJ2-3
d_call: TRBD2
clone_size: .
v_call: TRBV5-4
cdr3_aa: CASSQRSGRAGTDTQYF
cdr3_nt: TGTGCCAGCAGCCAACGTAGCGGGAGGGCCGGGACAGATACGCAGTATTTT

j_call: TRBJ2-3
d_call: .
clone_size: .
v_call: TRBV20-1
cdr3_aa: CSALSTIMSTDTQYF
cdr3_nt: TGCAGTGCCCTCTCGACTATAATGAGCACAGATACGCAGTATTTT

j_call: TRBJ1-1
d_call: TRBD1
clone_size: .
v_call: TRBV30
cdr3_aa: CAWSWRDRLETEAFF
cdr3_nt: TGTGCCTGGAGCTGGAGGGACAGGTTAGAGACTGAAGCTTTCTTT

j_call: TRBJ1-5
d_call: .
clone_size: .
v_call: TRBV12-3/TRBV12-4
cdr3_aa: CASSLTTNQPQHF
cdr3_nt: TGTGCCAGCAGTTTAACCACCAATCAGCCCCAGCATTTT

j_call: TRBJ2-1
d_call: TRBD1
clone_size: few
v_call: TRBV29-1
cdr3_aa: CSVDALNQGAGEQFF
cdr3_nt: TGCAGCGTTGACGCGCTCAATCAGGGGGCCGGTGAGCAGTTCTTC

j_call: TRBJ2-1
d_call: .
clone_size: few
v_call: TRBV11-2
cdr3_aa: CASSGVNEQFF
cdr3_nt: TGTGCCAGCTCCGGAGTAAATGAGCAGTTCTTC

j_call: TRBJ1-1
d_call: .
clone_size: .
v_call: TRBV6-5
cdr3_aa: CASSYLRQPNTEAFF
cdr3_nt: TGTGCCAGCAGTTACCTAAGACAACCGAACACTGAAGCTTTCTTT

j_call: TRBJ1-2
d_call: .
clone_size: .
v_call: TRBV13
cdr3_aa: CASSLTDVSNYGYTF
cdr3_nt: TGTGCCAGCAGCTTAACCGACGTTTCTAACTATGGCTACACCTTC

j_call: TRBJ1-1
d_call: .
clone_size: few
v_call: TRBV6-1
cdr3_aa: CASRGPQGYTEAFF
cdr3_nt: TGTGCCAGCAGGGGACCCCAGGGTTACACTGAAGCTTTCTTT

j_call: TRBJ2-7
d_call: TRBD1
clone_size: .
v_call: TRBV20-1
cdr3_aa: CSARTGESYEQYF
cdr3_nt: TGCAGTGCTAGAACAGGGGAATCCTACGAGCAGTACTTC